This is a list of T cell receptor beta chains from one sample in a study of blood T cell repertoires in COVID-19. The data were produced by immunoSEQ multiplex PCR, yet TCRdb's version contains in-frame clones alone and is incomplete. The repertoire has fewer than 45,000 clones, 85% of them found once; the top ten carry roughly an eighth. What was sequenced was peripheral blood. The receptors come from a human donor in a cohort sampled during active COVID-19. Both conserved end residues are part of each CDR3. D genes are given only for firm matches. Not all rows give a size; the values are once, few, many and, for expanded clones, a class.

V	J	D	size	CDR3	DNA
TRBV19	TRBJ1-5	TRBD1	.	CASRGTGPQPQHF	TGTGCCAGTCGAGGGACAGGGCCTCAGCCCCAGCATTTT
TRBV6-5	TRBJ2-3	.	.	CASSFPRETSTDTQYF	TGTGCCAGCAGTTTCCCCCGGGAGACCAGCACAGATACGCAGTATTTT
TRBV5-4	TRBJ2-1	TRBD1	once	CASSLETGDVEQFF	TGTGCCAGCAGCTTGGAGACAGGGGATGTTGAGCAGTTCTTC
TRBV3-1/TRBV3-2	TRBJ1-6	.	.	CASSPLVRSPLHF	TGTGCCAGCAGCCCCCTCGTCAGGTCACCCCTCCACTTT
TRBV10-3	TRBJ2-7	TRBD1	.	CAISFGTGEYEQYF	TGTGCCATCAGTTTCGGGACAGGGGAGTACGAGCAGTACTTC
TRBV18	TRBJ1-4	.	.	CASSPLYGDEKLFF	TGTGCCAGCTCACCTTTGTACGGGGATGAAAAACTGTTTTTT
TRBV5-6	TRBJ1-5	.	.	CASSFGQGFRPQHF	TGTGCCAGCAGCTTCGGGCAGGGCTTTAGGCCCCAGCATTTT
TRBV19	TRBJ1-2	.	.	CASSIAQHALVYGYTF	TGTGCCAGTAGTATAGCTCAACACGCTTTGGTTTATGGCTACACCTTC
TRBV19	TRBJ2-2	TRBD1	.	CASRQGRNTGELFF	TGTGCCAGTAGACAGGGGCGAAACACCGGGGAGCTGTTTTTT
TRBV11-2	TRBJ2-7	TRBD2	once	CASSFGGADQYF	TGTGCCAGCAGCTTCGGGGGGGCTGATCAGTACTTC
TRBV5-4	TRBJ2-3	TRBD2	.	CASRRGGTSGTDTQYF	TGTGCCAGCAGGAGGGGTGGGACTAGCGGCACAGATACGCAGTATTTT
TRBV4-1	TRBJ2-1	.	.	CASSLSGTNEQFF	TGCGCCAGCAGCTTAAGCGGAACCAATGAGCAGTTCTTC
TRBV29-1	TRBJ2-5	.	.	CSVSRGLETQYF	TGCAGCGTCTCCAGGGGTCTTGAGACCCAGTACTTC
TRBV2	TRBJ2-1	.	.	CASSRERYEQFF	TGTGCCAGCAGTCGAGAACGGTATGAGCAGTTCTTC
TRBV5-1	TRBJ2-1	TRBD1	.	CASSPGRRQGVNEQFF	TGCGCCAGCAGCCCTGGACGGAGACAGGGGGTCAATGAGCAGTTCTTC
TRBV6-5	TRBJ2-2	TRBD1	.	CASRWDRETGELFF	TGTGCCAGCAGATGGGACAGGGAGACCGGGGAGCTGTTTTTT
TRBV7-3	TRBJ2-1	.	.	CASSSGLNNEQFF	TGTGCCAGCAGCTCCGGACTGAACAATGAGCAGTTCTTC
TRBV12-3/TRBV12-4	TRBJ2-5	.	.	CASSPGGETQYF	TGTGCCAGCAGCCCCGGGGGAGAGACCCAGTACTTC
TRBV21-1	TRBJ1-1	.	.	CASSKVARGNAEAFF	.
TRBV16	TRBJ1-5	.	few	CASSPTGKGNQPQHF	TGTGCCAGCAGCCCCACAGGGAAGGGCAATCAGCCCCAGCATTTT
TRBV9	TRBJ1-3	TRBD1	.	CASSATGQGFSGNTIYF	TGTGCCAGCAGCGCGACGGGACAGGGATTCTCTGGAAACACCATATATTTT
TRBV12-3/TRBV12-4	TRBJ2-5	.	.	CASTLWGVETQYF	TGTGCCAGCACTCTCTGGGGGGTTGAGACCCAGTACTTC
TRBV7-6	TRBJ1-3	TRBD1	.	CASSPGTGPREITGNTIYF	TGTGCCAGCAGCCCTGGGACAGGCCCCAGGGAGATCACTGGAAACACCATATATTTT
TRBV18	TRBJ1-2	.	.	CASSVGGDAYGYTF	TGTGCCAGCTCTGTCGGAGGGGACGCCTATGGCTACACCTTC
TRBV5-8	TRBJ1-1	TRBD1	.	CASRVRTGTMNTEAFF	TGTGCCAGCAGAGTACGGACAGGGACCATGAACACTGAAGCTTTCTTT
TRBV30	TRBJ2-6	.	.	CAWLRLRQSRANVLTF	TGTGCCTGGTTACGTCTGCGTCAAAGTCGGGCCAACGTCCTGACTTTC
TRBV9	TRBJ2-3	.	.	CASSRSGLFWDTQYF	TGTGCCAGCAGCCGCTCCGGGTTGTTTTGGGATACGCAGTATTTT
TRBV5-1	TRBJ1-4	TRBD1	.	CASSSGQGAFNEKLFF	TGCGCCAGCAGCTCCGGACAGGGGGCATTTAATGAAAAACTGTTTTTT
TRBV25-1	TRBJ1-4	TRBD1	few	CASSDLTGRPEKLFF	TGTGCCAGCAGTGATTTGACAGGGAGGCCGGAAAAACTGTTTTTT